A selection of T cell receptor beta chains follows, all from one sample in a study of regulatory T cells in long-lasting Graves disease. One entry per CDR3 protein results from TCRdb running MiXCR on the multiplex PCR reads. This sample has roughly 350,000 distinct CDR3 sequences, with 15% to 20% found just once. The same specimen was also included in a second study, on T cells in Graves' hyperthyroidism and ophthalmopathy.

The sequenced sample was peripheral blood mononuclear cells (PBMCs), obtained at new diagnosis, from a patient treated with antithyroid drugs. The receptors here all came from a woman aged 18-35 years with Graves disease. The CDR3 runs from the conserved cysteine through the conserved F or W. D genes are given only for firm matches. Clone size is given for some rows only: seen once, a few or many times, or a class if the clone is expanded.

abundance | j_gene | d_gene | len | v_gene | CDR3nt | CDR3aa
many | TRBJ2-1 | - | 15 | TRBV11-1 | TGTGCCAGCAGCGTCTCCGGGACAATGTACAATGAGCAGTTCTTC | CASSVSGTMYNEQFF
many | TRBJ2-1 | - | 13 | TRBV28 | TGTGCCAGCAGTCTCCTGGGGATCCATGAGCAGTTCTTC | CASSLLGIHEQFF
many | TRBJ2-6 | TRBD1 | 17 | TRBV7-8 | TGTGCCAGCAGCTACGGGGCAGGGGGCTCTGGGGCCAACGTCCTGACTTTC | CASSYGAGGSGANVLTF
- | TRBJ1-2 | TRBD1 | 17 | TRBV5-1 | TGCGCCAGCAGCCCTCGGACAGGGGCCTATGGTGATACCGGCTACACCTTC | CASSPRTGAYGDTGYTF
many | TRBJ2-5 | TRBD2 | 15 | TRBV20-1 | TGCAGTGCTACAATATCTAGCGGGAGCGATGAGACCCAGTACTTC | CSATISSGSDETQYF
many | TRBJ2-6 | - | 16 | TRBV27 | TGTGCCAGCAGTTTCCCAGGGGTTACTGGGGCCAACGTCCTGACTTTC | CASSFPGVTGANVLTF
few | TRBJ2-5 | - | 15 | TRBV12-3/TRBV12-4 | TGTGCCAGCAGTACGGGACTCGGAGGACGGGAGACCCAGTACTTC | CASSTGLGGRETQYF
many | TRBJ2-1 | - | 15 | TRBV5-1 | TGCGCCAGCAGCTTGGCTGTTGGGATTTACAATGAGCAGTTCTTC | CASSLAVGIYNEQFF
many | TRBJ1-3 | - | 14 | TRBV20-1 | TGCAGTGCTACTCACGTGATCTCTGGAAACACCATATATTTT | CSATHVISGNTIYF
many | TRBJ2-1 | - | 11 | TRBV28 | TGTGCCAGCAGTCCATACAATGAGCAGTTCTTC | CASSPYNEQFF
many | TRBJ2-3 | TRBD2 | 15 | TRBV30 | TGTGCCTGGATTCCTAGCGGGGCCTACTCAGATACGCAGTATTTT | CAWIPSGAYSDTQYF
few | TRBJ2-2 | - | 15 | TRBV7-2 | TGTGCCAGCAGCTTATGGGGGCGCGAGATCGGGGAGCTGTTTTTT | CASSLWGREIGELFF
many | TRBJ2-7 | - | 12 | TRBV20-1 | TGCAGTGCTAGAGTGACACACTACGAGCAGTACTTC | CSARVTHYEQYF
many | TRBJ2-1 | TRBD2 | 17 | TRBV7-9 | TGTGCCAGCAGCCTCGCGGCCTCGGGACTAGGCACCAATGAGCAGTTCTTC | CASSLAASGLGTNEQFF
- | TRBJ2-7 | - | 12 | TRBV20-1 | TGCAGTGCTAGCCGTGGCACCTACGAGCAGCACTTC | CSASRGTYEQHF
- | TRBJ2-7 | TRBD2 | 14 | TRBV30 | TGTGCCTGGAGTACGGGACTAATCCCCTACGAGCAGTACTTC | CAWSTGLIPYEQYF
many | TRBJ1-2 | TRBD1 | 11 | TRBV5-1 | TGTGCCAGTACAGGGGGTTATGGCTACACCTTC | CASTGGYGYTF